Sequencing of this TCR beta chain was carried out in a study of cytomegalovirus exposure and HLA in healthy donors. The PCR employed 60 Vbeta primers together with 13 Jbeta primers. The assay was immunoSEQ multiplex PCR, and TCRdb's table has in-frame clones only and misses some. The sample carries under 200,000 clones, 60% to 80% recorded once. This clone was detected a few times. One end of the junction fails to match germline, which may point to a read error. Sequencing input: PBMCs. The TCR was taken from a middle-aged woman in good health and CMV-seropositive.

Here the CDR3 reads CAWSVLKDSSTF. Here the CDR3 DNA reads TGTGCCTGGAGTGTACTCAAGGACAGTAGTACCTTT. The chain recombines TRBV30 with TRBJ1-5, with D perhaps matching TRBD1 (6 bases). This CDR3 region has 12 residues. The germline CDR1 and CDR2 sequences are GTSNPN and SVGIG (reference sequence).